A single sample gave rise to the 22 T cell receptor beta chains below, sequenced in a study of CD8 T cells in ankylosing spondylitis. TCRdb processed the 5' RACE reads anew with MiXCR; each CDR3 protein has one entry. The table lists hundreds of thousands of distinct CDR3 sequences, around 8% of them singletons. What was sequenced was blood, either unsorted or a sorted T cell fraction (not recorded which). Receptors originate from a female donor with ankylosing spondylitis or in good health (not recorded which).

This clonotype appeared many times. This sequence joins TRBV20-1 and TRBJ2-7; D is ambiguous. Germline values: CDR1 DFQATT, CDR2 SNEGSKA (reference sequence). V was shortened by 6 bases and J by 5 bases, with 11 bases between the two germline ends. CDR3 length: 11 amino acids. CDR3 sequence: CSALRSNEQYF. The CDR3 DNA follows: TGCAGTGCCCTTCGCTCTAACGAGCAGTACTTC.

This clonotype has at least ten counts. The chain has TRBV5-1 and TRBJ2-3; 10 bases line up with TRBD2. In germline, CDR1 is SGHRS, CDR2 YFSETQ. The CDR3 is 14 residues long. V gave up 5 bases and J gave up 4 bases; unmatched junction bases: 4. The CDR3 DNA reads TGCGCCAGCAGTTACGGACTAGCGGCAGATACGCAGTATTTT. It is translated as CASSYGLAADTQYF.

There are many counts of this clonotype. The gene calls are TRBV29-1 and TRBJ2-1; D unresolved. The CDR3 totals 13 residues. Germline V gene sequence: CDR1 SQVTM, CDR2 ANQGSEA. V was pared by 6 bases and J by 0 bases, with 9 bases between. The CDR3 loop is CSVVGSSYNEQFF. In nucleotides, the CDR3 is TGCAGCGTCGTAGGTAGCTCCTACAATGAGCAGTTCTTC.

This clonotype was seen repeatedly, ten times or more. The J gene is TRBJ2-1, the V gene TRBV29-1; TRBD2 is a possible D gene (5 bases). V was cut by 4 bases and J by 7 bases, with 11 bases left in between. This CDR3 has 12 amino acids. In germline, CDR1 is SQVTM, CDR2 ANQGSEA. This chain's CDR3 is CSVGSRDNEQFF. The CDR3 region has the DNA TGCAGCGTTGGGTCGAGGGATAATGAGCAGTTCTTC.

This clonotype was observed at least ten times. This chain links TRBV4-3 with TRBJ2-3; D unresolved. Trimming took off 2 bases at V and 0 bases at J, with 9 bases between the two ends. In germline, CDR1 is LGHNA, CDR2 YSLEER. This CDR3 spans 15 amino acids. CDR3 nucleotide sequence: TGCGCCAGCAGCCAACGAAAATCTAGCACAGATACGCAGTATTTT. As protein: CASSQRKSSTDTQYF.

This clonotype was seen at least ten times. This chain connects TRBV10-2 to TRBJ1-3, with D perhaps matching TRBD1 (5 bases). Looked up from germline, CDR1 is WSHSY and CDR2 is SAAADI. There are 14 residues in the CDR3. Trimming pared 7 bases from V and 4 bases from J, leaving 14 bases between. CDR3 protein: CASTRDGEGNTIYF. The CDR3 DNA sequence: TGCGCCAGCACCCGGGACGGGGAGGGAAACACCATATATTTT.

This clonotype has a count of ten or more. This chain uses TRBV5-1 with TRBJ2-7; D is ambiguous. In germline, CDR1 is SGHRS, CDR2 YFSETQ. This CDR3 region has 12 residues. The V end was cut by 3 bases, the J end by 5 bases, with 9 bases between. CDR3 DNA: TGCGCCAGCAGCTCCGACTTGGACGAGCAGTACTTC. It codes for CASSSDLDEQYF.

This clonotype was counted at least ten times. The V and J genes are TRBV20-1 and TRBJ1-1; D is unresolved. Germline V gives CDR1 DFQATT, CDR2 SNEGSKA (reference sequence). The CDR3 sequence is 12 residues long. V lost 6 bases, J lost 1 base, and 9 bases lay in between. DNA of the CDR3: TGCAGTGCATCCTGGGAGAACACTGAAGCTTTCTTT. Translated: CSASWENTEAFF.

This clonotype was detected ten times or more. The rearrangement links TRBV11-1 to TRBJ2-3, with D perhaps assigned TRBD1 or TRBD2 (5 bases each). This CDR3 comprises 12 residues. The V end was cut by 5 bases, the J end by 9 bases, with 12 bases between. The germline V gene encodes CDR1 SGHAT and CDR2 FQDESV (reference sequence). The CDR3 loop reads CASSDGDQTQYF. CDR3 DNA sequence: TGTGCCAGCAGCGACGGGGACCAAACGCAGTATTTT.

In this sample, this clonotype turned up many times. The chain couples TRBV20-1 to TRBJ1-5; D may be TRBD1 (5 bases). Germline CDR1 and CDR2: DFQATT and SNEGSKA (reference sequence). V dropped 3 bases and J dropped 3 bases, with 9 bases sitting between them. The CDR3 extends over 13 amino acids. CDR3 DNA sequence: TGCAGTGCTAGTCGGGGGGACAATCAGCCCCAGCATTTT. Translated, it gives CSASRGDNQPQHF.

This clonotype was counted ten times or more. The chain is built from TRBV11-2 and TRBJ1-1; TRBD1 agrees at 7 bases. Germline V lookup: CDR1 SGHAT, CDR2 FQNNGV. Trimming cost V 2 bases and J 4 bases; bases outside gene matches: 10. This CDR3 has 16 amino acids. CDR3 in DNA: TGTGCCAGCAGCTTATTTCCACAGGGGCTGAGCACTGAAGCTTTCTTT. The encoded protein is CASSLFPQGLSTEAFF.

V usage is TRBV30 and J usage is TRBJ2-3; maybe TRBD2 (6 bases). The germline V and J ends were trimmed by 2 bases and 6 bases, with 18 bases remaining between them. The germline V gene encodes CDR1 GTSNPN and CDR2 SVGIG (reference sequence). CDR3 length: 15 residues. This CDR3 is CAWSNRVGAGDTQYF. For the CDR3, the DNA is TGTGCCTGGAGTAACCGAGTCGGAGCGGGTGATACGCAGTATTTT.

This clonotype has a count of ten or more. V is TRBV5-5 and J is TRBJ2-1; D tentatively fits TRBD1 or TRBD2 (5 bases each). The CDR3 loop spans 13 amino acids. V was cut by 4 bases and J by 7 bases, with 12 bases left in between. The germline V gene encodes CDR1 SGHKS and CDR2 YYEKEE (reference sequence). The DNA of the CDR3 is TGTGCCAGCAGCGTCATAGGGACGAATGAGCAGTTCTTC. It codes for CASSVIGTNEQFF.

In its sample, this clonotype was seen many times. The chain joins TRBV24-1 to TRBJ1-2; TRBD1 aligns across 9 bases. Germline CDR1 reads KGHDR; CDR2 reads SFDVKD. The J segment lost 2 bases and the V segment lost 5 bases, leaving 5 bases of the junction unmatched. This CDR3 is 15 amino acids long. The CDR3 nucleotides are TGTGCCACCAGTGGAGTGACAGGGGGGAACTATGGCTACACCTTC. Translation gives CATSGVTGGNYGYTF.

The chain employs TRBV23-1 and TRBJ2-7; maybe TRBD2 (5 bases). TRBV23-1 is sorted into the ORF group, with uncertain function. Trimming stripped 5 bases from V and 4 bases from J, with 12 bases between. This CDR3 spans 13 amino acids. The CDR3 DNA sequence: TGCGCCAGCAGTGCGAGGGTTGAGTACGAGCAGTACTTC. Protein sequence: CASSARVEYEQYF.

The chain joins TRBV4-1 to TRBJ2-5; D remains unclear. Trimming took 6 bases from V and 5 from J, leaving 10 bases between them. The CDR3 is 12 residues long. From germline, CDR1 is MGHRA and CDR2 YSYEKL. The DNA for the CDR3 is TGCGCCAGCAGTCAACCGAGGGAGACCCAGTACTTC. It is translated as CASSQPRETQYF.

The chain employs TRBV30 and TRBJ2-2; TRBD1 or TRBD2 may be the D gene (5 bases each). CDR3 size: 13 residues. The V gene's germline CDR1 is GTSNPN and CDR2 SVGIG (reference sequence). Deletions cut 2 bases from V and 9 bases from J, with 13 bases between. The CDR3 is CAWSMGVQRELFF. The CDR3 bases are TGTGCCTGGAGTATGGGGGTTCAGAGGGAGCTGTTTTTT.

This clonotype was recorded many times. V gene TRBV4-3 combines with J gene TRBJ2-7; D is unclear. The CDR3 covers 14 residues. Trimming removed 4 bases at V and 6 bases at J, with 16 bases between. Germline V gives CDR1 LGHNA, CDR2 YSLEER. DNA of the CDR3: TGCGCCAGCAGCCCTGTACGATTTGATGGCGAGCAGTACTTC. Translating gives CASSPVRFDGEQYF.

This clonotype was picked up many times. The CDR3 is CASSQQGRQPQHF. CDR3 DNA: TGTGCCAGCAGCCAACAGGGGAGGCAGCCCCAGCATTTT. This chain links TRBV7-2 with TRBJ1-5, with TRBD1 identical over 7 bases. Germline CDR1 is SGHTA and CDR2 is FQGNSA. The CDR3 sequence is 13 residues long. After removal of 5 bases from V and 7 bases from J, the junction contained 5 bases not matched to a gene.

This clonotype was observed a few times. J is TRBJ2-7 and V is TRBV20-1, with 8 bases matching TRBD1. The junction had 6 bases not matched to a gene; V was cut back by 2 bases and J by 0 bases. Germline-derived CDR1 and CDR2 are DFQATT and SNEGSKA (reference sequence). The CDR3 is 15 amino acids. CDR3 loop: CSARQRTGSSYEQYF. The CDR3 DNA follows: TGCAGTGCTAGACAACGGACAGGGTCCTCCTACGAGCAGTACTTC.

In its sample, this clonotype was seen a few times. The V and J genes are TRBV7-9 and TRBJ2-7; D may be TRBD2 (5 bases). This CDR3 is built from 11 residues. Trimming stripped 10 bases from V and 6 bases from J, with 13 bases between. Per germline, CDR1 SEHNR and CDR2 FQNEAQ (reference sequence). The CDR3 here is CAIETKGEQYF. CDR3 DNA sequence: TGTGCCATCGAGACTAAGGGCGAGCAGTACTTC. Looking up the rest from reference TRBV7-9 and TRBJ2-7 gives the full variable domain: DTGVSQNPRHKITKRGQNVTFRCDPISEHNRLYWYRQTLGQGPEFLTYFQNEAQLEKSRLLSDRFSAERPKGSFSTLEIQRTEQGDSAMYLCAIETKGEQYFGPGTRLTVT.

The chain joins TRBV12-3 or TRBV12-4 to TRBJ2-1; 10 nucleotides agree with TRBD2. The CDR3 contains 16 residues. The V and J ends lost 4 bases and 3 bases, in that order; junction bases with no gene match: 6. The CDR3 DNA sequence: TGTGCCAGCAGTTCATATCGACTAGCGGGCTACAATGAGCAGTTCTTC. Its protein product is CASSSYRLAGYNEQFF.